This T cell receptor beta chain was recorded in a study of CD8+ T cells in alopecia areata. Remarks on this clone: No antigen is known for it. The sample has other DNA sequences that encode this CDR3 too.

Specified treatment: oral pan-JAK inhibitor, 5-10 mg twice daily. Trimming removed 3 bases from V and 2 bases from J; junction bases left unmatched: 2. Germline V gene sequence: CDR1 SGHRS, CDR2 YFSETQ. There are 14 residues in the CDR3. Investigators isolated RNA and reverse transcribed it into cDNA to act as the sequencing template. Some clones are missing from TCRdb's copy, which holds only in-frame ones; the method was immunoSEQ multiplex PCR. The sample carries under 350,000 clones, 58% recorded once. General study findings and limits: Many of the expanded lesional clones endured in scalp and blood while on tofacitinib.

Sequencing was performed on CD4+ T cells sorted from blood, taken at week 24, from a patient treated with tofacitinib. The clonotype was recovered from a human donor with alopecia areata. The chain carries TRBV5-1 and TRBJ2-5; TRBD1 matches 9 bases. The DNA for the CDR3 is TGCGCCAGCAGCTGGGGACAGGGTCAAGAGACCCAGTACTTC. It codes for CASSWGQGQETQYF. The whole variable domain, filled in from reference TRBV5-1 and TRBJ2-5, reads KAGVTQTPRYLIKTRGQQVTLSCSPISGHRSVSWYQQTPGQGLQFLFEYFSETQRNKGNFPGRFSGRQFSNSRSEMNVSTLELGDSALYLCASSWGQGQETQYFGPGTRLLVL.